These 16 T cell receptor beta chains came from one sample sequenced in a study of shared clonotypes between healthy human individuals. Data came from immunoSEQ multiplex PCR; TCRdb stores just in-frame clones and leaves some out. Of 2,500,000 or so clones in the sample, approximately 93% were seen once. The specimen was naive CD4+ T cells from PBMCs. Noted subset: CD45RA+ positively selected. The receptor set was obtained from a man between 18 and 35 years old in good health. Some clones in this sample may be carry-over from other donors' samples.

This rearrangement joins TRBV5-1 to TRBJ2-7; TRBD2 matches 10 bases. The ends lost 6 bases at V and 3 bases at J; junction bases unmatched: 12. Per germline, CDR1 SGHRS and CDR2 YFSETQ. This CDR3 region has 16 residues. The CDR3 protein is CASTPGASGSGYEQYF. The CDR3 bases are TGCGCCAGCACTCCCGGGGCTAGCGGGAGTGGCTACGAGCAGTACTTC.

The V call is TRBV6-6, the J call TRBJ1-5, with D possibly matching TRBD1 (5 bases). V was trimmed by 6 bases and J by 1 base, leaving 16 bases between them. This CDR3 has 16 amino acids. CDR1 is MNHNY, CDR2 SVGAGI, per germline (reference sequence). CDR3 in DNA: TGTGCCAGCAGCTGGGACCCGAGGGGCAGCAATCAGCCCCAGCATTTT. It is translated as CASSWDPRGSNQPQHF.

The rearrangement joins TRBV28 to TRBJ1-1, with 8 bases fitting TRBD1. V trimming: 5 bases; J trimming: 4 bases; junction bases outside the gene matches: 9. The CDR3 contains 15 residues. Germline V gives CDR1 MDHEN, CDR2 SYDVKM. The CDR3 nucleotides are TGTGCCAGCAGTCTCACAGGGGGGGCGAGCACTGAAGCTTTCTTT. Protein product: CASSLTGGASTEAFF.

V gene TRBV14 combines with J gene TRBJ1-1; TRBD1 matches at 8 bases. V shed 1 base and J 11 bases; nucleotides not matched to a gene: 6. CDR1 is SGHDN, CDR2 FVKESK, per germline. CDR3 length: 13 amino acids. The CDR3 loop is CASSQGSGGWAFF. The CDR3 nucleotides are TGTGCCAGCAGCCAAGGGTCAGGGGGCTGGGCTTTCTTT.

The chain has TRBV19 and TRBJ1-1; D ambiguous. This CDR3 region has 14 residues. The ends were cut back, 1 base at V and 0 bases at J, with 6 bases in the middle. Germline V lookup: CDR1 LNHDA, CDR2 SQIVND (reference sequence). As DNA, the CDR3 is TGTGCCAGTAGTATAGGTACAATGAACACTGAAGCTTTCTTT. Translating gives CASSIGTMNTEAFF.

This rearrangement joins TRBV28 to TRBJ2-3, with 12 bases lining up with TRBD2. From germline, CDR1 is MDHEN and CDR2 SYDVKM. This CDR3 spans 15 amino acids. V gave up 5 bases and J gave up 5 bases; unmatched junction bases: 5. DNA for the CDR3: TGTGCCAGCAGTCCCTGGACTAGCGGGAAAGATACGCAGTATTTT. This encodes CASSPWTSGKDTQYF.

The V call is TRBV27, the J call TRBJ2-3, with 10 bases matching TRBD1. The length of the CDR3 is 17 residues. Trimming removed 5 bases from V and 0 bases from J; junction bases left unmatched: 8. Germline CDR1 reads MNHEY; CDR2 reads SMNVEV (reference sequence). Written as DNA, the CDR3 is TGTGCCAGCAGTCCGCTGACAGGGGGCGAGAGCACAGATACGCAGTATTTT. This sequence encodes CASSPLTGGESTDTQYF.

The chain uses TRBV7-3 and TRBJ2-2; perhaps TRBD1 as D (5 bases). CDR3 length equals 13 residues. Deletions cut 1 base from V and 7 bases from J, with 7 bases between. Germline V gene lookup returns CDR1 SGHTA and CDR2 FQGTGA. The CDR3 DNA reads as TGTGCCAGCAGCTTAAAGGGGATCGGGGAGCTGTTTTTT. It encodes CASSLKGIGELFF.

This chain uses TRBV9 with TRBJ2-3, with 7 bases that match TRBD2. Germline V gene lookup returns CDR1 SGDLS and CDR2 YYNGEE. J gave up 3 bases and V 5 bases, and 12 bases lay outside the gene matches. The CDR3 has 16 amino acids. CDR3 DNA sequence: TGTGCCAGCAGTGGTAGGCGGGAGTCGGTGACAGATACGCAGTATTTT. Its translation is CASSGRRESVTDTQYF.

The count of this clone is one. The same CDR3 can be traced to other DNA sequences in this sample. The chain links TRBV9 to TRBJ2-7; D remains unclear. The CDR3 is 16 amino acids. From germline, CDR1 is SGDLS and CDR2 YYNGEE. With 0 bases removed from V and 1 base from J, the gap between germline ends came to 14 bases. The CDR3 nucleotides read TGTGCCAGCAGCGTAGGGAGCTCAGGCTCTTCCTACGAGCAGTACTTC. Amino acid sequence: CASSVGSSGSSYEQYF.

The chain combines TRBV18 with TRBJ2-1; TRBD2 aligns across 11 bases. Germline V lookup: CDR1 KGHSH, CDR2 LQKENI. Trimming at V came to 3 bases and at J to 15 bases, leaving 13 bases not matched to a gene. The CDR3 runs to 15 residues. The CDR3 DNA sequence: TGTGCCAGCTCACCTCAGAGCGGGACTAGCGGACGCCGGTTCTTC. This encodes CASSPQSGTSGRRFF.

Note on this clone: Other DNA sequences in this sample translate to the same CDR3. The chain recombines TRBV7-9 with TRBJ1-5; D is undetermined. Trimming shortened V by 1 base and J by 5 bases, and 3 bases separated the two germline ends. The CDR3 contains 12 residues. Germline V gives CDR1 SEHNR, CDR2 FQNEAQ (reference sequence). The CDR3 spells CASSLGHQPQHF. Written as DNA, the CDR3 is TGTGCCAGCAGCTTAGGTCATCAGCCCCAGCATTTT.

The chain recombines TRBV6-6 with TRBJ1-5, with D possibly being TRBD1 (5 bases). The CDR3 has 13 amino acids. Trimming took off 3 bases at V and 5 bases at J, with 8 bases between the two ends. Germline CDR1 reads MNHNY; CDR2 reads SVGAGI (reference sequence). CDR3 DNA sequence: TGTGCCAGCAGTTATGTGGGGGATCAGCCCCAGCATTTT. Amino acid sequence: CASSYVGDQPQHF.

A single count supports this clone. The rearrangement links TRBV5-1 to TRBJ2-3, with 7 bases aligning to TRBD2. The ends lost 3 bases at V and 0 bases at J; junction bases unmatched: 4. Per germline, CDR1 SGHRS and CDR2 YFSETQ. The CDR3 contains 15 residues. CDR3 DNA sequence: TGCGCCAGCAGCTACGATAGCGGGAGCACAGATACGCAGTATTTT. Encoded protein: CASSYDSGSTDTQYF.

The chain's CDR3 is CASSQGGIDTQYF. The DNA for the CDR3 is TGTGCCAGCAGTCAGGGCGGGATAGATACGCAGTATTTT. The chain combines TRBV6-6 with TRBJ2-3; TRBD2 is a possible D gene (6 bases). CDR3 size: 13 residues. The V end was cut by 5 bases, the J end by 5 bases, with 11 bases between. CDR1 and CDR2 (germline): MNHNY, SVGAGI (reference sequence).

The chain links TRBV27 to TRBJ2-7, with a tentative D call TRBD1 (6 bases). Trimming removed 3 bases from V and 4 bases from J, with 13 bases in between. The CDR3 runs 14 residues. Germline values: CDR1 MNHEY, CDR2 SMNVEV (reference sequence). The CDR3 spells CASSFGLRGYEQYF. CDR3 in DNA: TGTGCCAGCAGTTTTGGGCTCAGGGGTTACGAGCAGTACTTC.